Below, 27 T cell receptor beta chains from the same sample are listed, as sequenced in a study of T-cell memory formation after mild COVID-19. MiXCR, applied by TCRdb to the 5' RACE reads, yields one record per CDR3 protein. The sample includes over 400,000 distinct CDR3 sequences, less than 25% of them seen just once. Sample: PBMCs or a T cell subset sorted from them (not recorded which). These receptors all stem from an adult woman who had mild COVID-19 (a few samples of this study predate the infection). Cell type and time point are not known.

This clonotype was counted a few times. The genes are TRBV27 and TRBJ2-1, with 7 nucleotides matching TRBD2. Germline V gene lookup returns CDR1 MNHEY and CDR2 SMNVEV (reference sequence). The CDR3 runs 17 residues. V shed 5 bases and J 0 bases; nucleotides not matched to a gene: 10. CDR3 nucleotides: TGTGCCAGCAGTCCAAAATCTAGCGGCGGCTCCTACAATGAGCAGTTCTTC. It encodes CASSPKSSGGSYNEQFF.

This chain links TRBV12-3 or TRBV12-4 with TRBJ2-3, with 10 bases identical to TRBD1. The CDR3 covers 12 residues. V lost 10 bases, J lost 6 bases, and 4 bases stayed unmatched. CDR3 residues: CATTGGGDTQYF. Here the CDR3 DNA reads TGTGCCACGACAGGGGGCGGTGATACGCAGTATTTT.

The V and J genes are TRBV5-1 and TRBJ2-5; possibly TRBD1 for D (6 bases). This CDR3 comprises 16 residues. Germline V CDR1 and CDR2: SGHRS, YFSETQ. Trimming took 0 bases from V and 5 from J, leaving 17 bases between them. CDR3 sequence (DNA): TGCGCCAGCAGCTTGGCGCCAGTGGGGGCCTCGGAGACCCAGTACTTC. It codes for CASSLAPVGASETQYF. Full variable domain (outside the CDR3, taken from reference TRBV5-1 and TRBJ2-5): KAGVTQTPRYLIKTRGQQVTLSCSPISGHRSVSWYQQTPGQGLQFLFEYFSETQRNKGNFPGRFSGRQFSNSRSEMNVSTLELGDSALYLCASSLAPVGASETQYFGPGTRLLVL.

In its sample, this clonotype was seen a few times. The CDR3 DNA is TGTGCCAGCAGTTTGGGATTACTAGCGGGGGGGCGCGATACGCAGTATTTT. This encodes CASSLGLLAGGRDTQYF. The rearrangement joins TRBV12-3 or TRBV12-4 to TRBJ2-3; TRBD2 matches at 13 bases. This CDR3 contains 17 residues. V trimming: 3 bases; J trimming: 6 bases; junction bases outside the gene matches: 9.

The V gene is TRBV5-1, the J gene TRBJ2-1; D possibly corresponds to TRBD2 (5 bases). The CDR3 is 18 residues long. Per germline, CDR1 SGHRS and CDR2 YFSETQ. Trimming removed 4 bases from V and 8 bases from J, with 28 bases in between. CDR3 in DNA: TGCGCCAGCAGCCCCAAGCCGGCCCCGGGAAACCTTAGCGATGAGCAGTTCTTC. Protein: CASSPKPAPGNLSDEQFF. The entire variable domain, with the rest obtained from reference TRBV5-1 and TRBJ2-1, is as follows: KAGVTQTPRYLIKTRGQQVTLSCSPISGHRSVSWYQQTPGQGLQFLFEYFSETQRNKGNFPGRFSGRQFSNSRSEMNVSTLELGDSALYLCASSPKPAPGNLSDEQFFGPGTRLTVL.

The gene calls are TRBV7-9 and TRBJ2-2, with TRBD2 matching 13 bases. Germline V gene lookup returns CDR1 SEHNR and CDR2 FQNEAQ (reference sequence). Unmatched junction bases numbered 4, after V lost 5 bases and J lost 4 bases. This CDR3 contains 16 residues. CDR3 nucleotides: TGTGCCAGCAGCCCAGGACTAGCGGGGGTCACCGGGGAGCTGTTTTTT. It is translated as CASSPGLAGVTGELFF.

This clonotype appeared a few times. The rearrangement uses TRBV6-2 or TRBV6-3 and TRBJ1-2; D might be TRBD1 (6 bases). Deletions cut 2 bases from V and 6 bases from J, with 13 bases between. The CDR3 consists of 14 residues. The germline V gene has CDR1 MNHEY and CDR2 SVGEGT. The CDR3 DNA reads TGTGCCAGCAGTTACGGGCCTAGGGGGGATGGCTACACCTTC. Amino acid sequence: CASSYGPRGDGYTF.

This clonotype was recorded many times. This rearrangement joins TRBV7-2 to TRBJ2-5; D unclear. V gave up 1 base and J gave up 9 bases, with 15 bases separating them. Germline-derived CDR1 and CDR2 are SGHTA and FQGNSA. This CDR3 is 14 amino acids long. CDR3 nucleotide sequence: TGTGCCAGCAGCTTAGTACTCGGTGGTGGTGCCCAGTACTTC. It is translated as CASSLVLGGGAQYF.

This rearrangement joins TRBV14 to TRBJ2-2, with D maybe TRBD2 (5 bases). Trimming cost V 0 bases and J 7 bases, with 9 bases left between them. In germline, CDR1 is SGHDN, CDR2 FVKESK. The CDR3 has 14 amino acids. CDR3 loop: CASSQEIRGGELFF. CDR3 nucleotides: TGTGCCAGCAGCCAAGAAATCCGGGGCGGGGAGCTGTTTTTT.

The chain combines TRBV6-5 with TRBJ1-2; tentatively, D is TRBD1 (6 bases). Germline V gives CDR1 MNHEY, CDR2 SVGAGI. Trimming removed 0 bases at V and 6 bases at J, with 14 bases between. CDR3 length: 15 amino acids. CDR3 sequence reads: CASSYSHRAQHGYTF. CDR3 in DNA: TGTGCCAGCAGTTACTCGCACAGGGCCCAGCATGGCTACACCTTC.

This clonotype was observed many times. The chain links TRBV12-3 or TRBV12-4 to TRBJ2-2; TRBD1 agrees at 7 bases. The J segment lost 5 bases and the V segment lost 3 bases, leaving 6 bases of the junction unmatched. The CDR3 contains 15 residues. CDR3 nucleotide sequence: TGTGCCAGCAGTTTGAGCCAACAGGGGACCGGGGAGCTGTTTTTT. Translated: CASSLSQQGTGELFF.

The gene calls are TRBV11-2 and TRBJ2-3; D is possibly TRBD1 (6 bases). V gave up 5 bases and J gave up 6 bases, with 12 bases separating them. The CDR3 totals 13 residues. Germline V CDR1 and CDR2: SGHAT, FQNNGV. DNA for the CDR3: TGTGCCAGCAGCCCAGACAGGTGGGATACGCAGTATTTT. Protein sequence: CASSPDRWDTQYF. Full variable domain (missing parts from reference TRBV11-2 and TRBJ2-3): EAGVAQSPRYKIIEKRQSVAFWCNPISGHATLYWYQQILGQGPKLLIQFQNNGVVDDSQLPKDRFSAERLKGVDSTLKIQPAKLEDSAVYLCASSPDRWDTQYFGPGTRLTVL.

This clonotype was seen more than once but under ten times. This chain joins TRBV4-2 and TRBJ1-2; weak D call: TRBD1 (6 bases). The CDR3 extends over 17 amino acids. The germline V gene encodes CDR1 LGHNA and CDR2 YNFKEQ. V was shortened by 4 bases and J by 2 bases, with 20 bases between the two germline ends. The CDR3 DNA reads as TGTGCCAGCAGCCGAGAGGGGACGTCCCAGGGGAACTATGGCTACACCTTC. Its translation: CASSREGTSQGNYGYTF.

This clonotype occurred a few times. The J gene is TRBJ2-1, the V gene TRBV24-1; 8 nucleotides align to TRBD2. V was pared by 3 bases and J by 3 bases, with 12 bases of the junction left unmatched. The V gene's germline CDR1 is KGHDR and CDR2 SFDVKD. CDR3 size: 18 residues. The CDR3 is CATSDPWKTSENYNEQFF. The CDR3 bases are TGTGCCACCAGTGATCCGTGGAAGACTAGCGAGAACTACAATGAGCAGTTCTTC.

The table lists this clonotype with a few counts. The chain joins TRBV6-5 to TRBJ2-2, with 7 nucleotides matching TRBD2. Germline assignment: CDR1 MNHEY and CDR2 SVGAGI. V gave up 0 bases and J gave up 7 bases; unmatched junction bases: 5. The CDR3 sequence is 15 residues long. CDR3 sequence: CASSYSIGTNGELFF. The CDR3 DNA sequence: TGTGCCAGCAGTTACTCGATCGGGACTAACGGGGAGCTGTTTTTT.

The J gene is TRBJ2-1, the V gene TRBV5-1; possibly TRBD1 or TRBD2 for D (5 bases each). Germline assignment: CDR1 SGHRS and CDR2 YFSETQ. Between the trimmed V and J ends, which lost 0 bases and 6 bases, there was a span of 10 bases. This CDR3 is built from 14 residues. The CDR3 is CASSLAGPPNEQFF. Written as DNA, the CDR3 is TGCGCCAGCAGCTTGGCGGGGCCACCCAATGAGCAGTTCTTC. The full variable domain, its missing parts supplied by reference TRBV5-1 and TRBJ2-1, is KAGVTQTPRYLIKTRGQQVTLSCSPISGHRSVSWYQQTPGQGLQFLFEYFSETQRNKGNFPGRFSGRQFSNSRSEMNVSTLELGDSALYLCASSLAGPPNEQFFGPGTRLTVL.

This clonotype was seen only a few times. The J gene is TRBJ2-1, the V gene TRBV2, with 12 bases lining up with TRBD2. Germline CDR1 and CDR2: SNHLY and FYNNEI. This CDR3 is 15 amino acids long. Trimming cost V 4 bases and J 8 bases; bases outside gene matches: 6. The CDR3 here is CASSASGRAGDEQFF. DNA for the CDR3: TGTGCCAGCAGTGCTAGCGGGAGGGCCGGAGATGAGCAGTTCTTC.

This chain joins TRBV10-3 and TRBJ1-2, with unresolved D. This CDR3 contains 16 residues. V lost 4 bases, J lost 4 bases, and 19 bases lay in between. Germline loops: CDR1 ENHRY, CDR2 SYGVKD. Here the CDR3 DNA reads TGTGCCATCAGTGGGGTACCGAGTGGGAGTCTCTATGGCTACACCTTC. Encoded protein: CAISGVPSGSLYGYTF.

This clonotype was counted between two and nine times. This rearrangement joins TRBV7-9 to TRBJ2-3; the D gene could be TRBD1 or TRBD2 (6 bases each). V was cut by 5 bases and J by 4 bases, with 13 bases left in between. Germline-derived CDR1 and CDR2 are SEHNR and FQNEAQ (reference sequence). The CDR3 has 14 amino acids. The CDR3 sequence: CASSRAEGADTQYF. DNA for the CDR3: TGTGCCAGCAGCCGAGCGGAGGGGGCAGATACGCAGTATTTT.

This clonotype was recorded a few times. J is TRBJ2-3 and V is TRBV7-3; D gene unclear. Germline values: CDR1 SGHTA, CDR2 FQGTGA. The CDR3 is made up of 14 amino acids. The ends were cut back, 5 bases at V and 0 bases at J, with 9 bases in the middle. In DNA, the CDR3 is TGTGCCAGCAGCCCTTATACTAGCACAGATACGCAGTATTTT. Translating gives CASSPYTSTDTQYF.

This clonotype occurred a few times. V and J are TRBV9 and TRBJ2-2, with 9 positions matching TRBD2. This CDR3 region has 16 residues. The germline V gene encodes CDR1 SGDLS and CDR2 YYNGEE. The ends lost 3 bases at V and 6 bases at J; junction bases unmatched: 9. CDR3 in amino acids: CASSEGPSGISGELFF. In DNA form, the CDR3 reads TGTGCCAGCAGCGAGGGGCCTAGCGGGATCTCCGGGGAGCTGTTTTTT.

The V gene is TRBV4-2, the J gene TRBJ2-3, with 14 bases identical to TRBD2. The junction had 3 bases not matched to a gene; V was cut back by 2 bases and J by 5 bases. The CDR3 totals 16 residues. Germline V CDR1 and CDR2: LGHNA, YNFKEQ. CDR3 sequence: CASSQRTSGGKDTQYF. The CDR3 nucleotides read TGTGCCAGCAGCCAAAGGACTAGCGGGGGGAAAGATACGCAGTATTTT.

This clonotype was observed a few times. CDR3 nucleotides: TGTGCCAGCACCCAGGACTGGGCGGGCTACACCTTC. Protein sequence: CASTQDWAGYTF. The chain recombines TRBV12-3 or TRBV12-4 with TRBJ1-2, with D unclear. Trimming shortened V by 7 bases and J by 8 bases, and 14 bases separated the two germline ends. There are 12 residues in the CDR3.

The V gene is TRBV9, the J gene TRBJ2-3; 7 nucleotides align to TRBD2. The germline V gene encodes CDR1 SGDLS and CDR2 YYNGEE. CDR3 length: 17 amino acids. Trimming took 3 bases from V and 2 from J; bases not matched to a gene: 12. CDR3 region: CASSGGDWRGYTDTQYF. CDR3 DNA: TGTGCCAGCAGCGGGGGAGATTGGCGGGGGTACACAGATACGCAGTATTTT.

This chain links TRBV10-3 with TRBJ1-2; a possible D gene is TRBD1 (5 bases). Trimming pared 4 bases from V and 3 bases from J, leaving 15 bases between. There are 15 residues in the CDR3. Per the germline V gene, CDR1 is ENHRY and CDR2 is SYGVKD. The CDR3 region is CAISASFGGDYGYTF. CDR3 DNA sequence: TGTGCCATCAGTGCGTCTTTCGGGGGGGACTATGGCTACACCTTC.

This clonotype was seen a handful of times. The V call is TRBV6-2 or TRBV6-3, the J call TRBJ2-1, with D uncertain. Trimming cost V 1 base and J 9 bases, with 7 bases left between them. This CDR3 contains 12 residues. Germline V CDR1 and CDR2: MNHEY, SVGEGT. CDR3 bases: TGTGCCAGCAGTTACTTCGGAACTGAGCAGTTCTTC. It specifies CASSYFGTEQFF.

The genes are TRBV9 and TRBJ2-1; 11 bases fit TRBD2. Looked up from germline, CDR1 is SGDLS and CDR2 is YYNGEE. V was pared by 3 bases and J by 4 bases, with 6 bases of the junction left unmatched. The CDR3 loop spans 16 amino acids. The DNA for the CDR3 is TGTGCCAGCAGCGACGCCTTAGCGGGAGGGTACAATGAGCAGTTCTTC. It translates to CASSDALAGGYNEQFF.